This T cell receptor (beta chain) emerged from a study of blood T cell repertoires in COVID-19. Study-wide background: PBMCs, B-cell-depleted T cells, or T cells provided the cDNA or gDNA that made up the material.

As handled by the study authors: How many nucleated cells were present was estimated from reference gene primer amplification. TCRdb's table, derived via immunoSEQ multiplex PCR, lists solely in-frame clones and lacks some. V and J calls plus clone size are reproduced from that table; the DNA served to infer D and trimming. The sample lists 100,000 or so clones; about nine tenths were seen once. J gave up 4 bases and V 4 bases, and 4 bases lay outside the gene matches. The germline CDR1 and CDR2 sequences are MNHEY and SVGAGI. The CDR3 is 15 residues long. The chain joins TRBV6-5 to TRBJ2-7; 13 bases are shared with TRBD2. This clonotype was obtained from a man aged 18 to 30 with acute or convalescent COVID-19. Sequencing was carried out using peripheral blood. Here the CDR3 DNA reads TGTGCCAGCAGTTCTACGACTAGCGGGAGGTACGAGCAGTACTTC. Translating it yields CASSSTTSGRYEQYF.